The 27 T cell receptor beta chains reported below all come from one sample, sequenced in a study of monozygotic twins with inflammatory bowel disease. TCRdb reprocessed the 5' RACE reads; each CDR3 protein has one entry and no DNA is given. The sample totals approximately 400,000 distinct CDR3 sequences; its top ten clones hold 2% to 2.5%. Material: blood. The receptors here all came from a human donor with ulcerative colitis or Crohn's disease, or a healthy co-twin of an affected twin (not recorded which).

V usage is TRBV3-1 and J usage is TRBJ1-3. CDR1 is LGHDT and CDR2 is YNNKEL in the germline V gene (reference sequence). The CDR3 extends over 17 amino acids. Here the CDR3 reads CASSPEVGRSSGNTIYF.

The chain links TRBV3-1 to TRBJ2-2. Germline lookup yields CDR1 LGHDT and CDR2 YNNKEL (reference sequence). The CDR3 contains 13 residues. CDR3 sequence reads: CASSQGKPGELFF.

The chain carries TRBV15 and TRBJ2-6; TCRdb's D call of TRBD1 is untestable without DNA. From germline, CDR1 is LNHNV and CDR2 YYDKDF (reference sequence). This CDR3 spans 16 amino acids. CDR3 residues: CATSRVGTGGANVLTF.

This rearrangement joins TRBV12-3 or TRBV12-4 to TRBJ2-1. The CDR3 sequence is 14 residues long. CDR3 region: CASSLAVPYNEQFF.

The chain combines TRBV6-2 or TRBV6-3 with TRBJ2-1; TCRdb reports TRBD2, a call that lacks DNA to check it against. Germline CDR1 is MNHEY and CDR2 is SVGEGT. The CDR3 extends over 16 amino acids. CDR3 region: CASSSGLSFPYNEQFF.

J is TRBJ1-1 and V is TRBV7-9; the D call of TRBD1 rests on TCRdb alone, since no DNA is present to check it. The CDR3 is made up of 14 amino acids. Germline V gene lookup returns CDR1 SEHNR and CDR2 FQNEAQ (reference sequence). CDR3 amino acids: CASSSPGPNTEAFF.

The chain recombines TRBV12-3 or TRBV12-4 with TRBJ2-1; TCRdb's D gene call, TRBD2, goes unchecked for lack of DNA. The CDR3 has 18 residues. The CDR3 loop is CASSDPHSGGHSYNEQFF.

The V gene is TRBV7-9, the J gene TRBJ1-1; TCRdb returns TRBD1, unconfirmable since there is no DNA. This CDR3 comprises 16 residues. Germline-derived CDR1 and CDR2 are SEHNR and FQNEAQ (reference sequence). CDR3 sequence: CASSLGYGQANTEAFF.

This chain joins TRBV20-1 and TRBJ2-5; TCRdb reports TRBD2, a call that lacks DNA to check it against. This CDR3 contains 18 residues. CDR1 is DFQATT, CDR2 SNEGSKA, per germline (reference sequence). CDR3 loop: CSARVSAMDRGGGETQYF.

The chain carries TRBV7-2 and TRBJ2-1; with no DNA, the TCRdb D assignment of TRBD1 cannot be verified. CDR1 is SGHTA and CDR2 is FQGNSA in the germline V gene. The CDR3 is 14 residues long. CDR3 amino acids: CASSLSGIHNEQFF.

CDR3 amino acids: CSASGQNKDGYTF. The gene calls are TRBV29-1 and TRBJ1-2; TCRdb's D call of TRBD1 is untestable without DNA. Germline-derived CDR1 and CDR2 are SQVTM and ANQGSEA. This CDR3 is built from 13 residues.

The chain employs TRBV5-1 and TRBJ2-7. Germline V CDR1 and CDR2: SGHRS, YFSETQ. The CDR3 consists of 12 residues. The CDR3 here is CASSWDSERQYF. The whole variable domain, filled in from reference TRBV5-1 and TRBJ2-7, reads KAGVTQTPRYLIKTRGQQVTLSCSPISGHRSVSWYQQTPGQGLQFLFEYFSETQRNKGNFPGRFSGRQFSNSRSEMNVSTLELGDSALYLCASSWDSERQYFGPGTRLTVT.

V gene TRBV9 combines with J gene TRBJ2-2; the TCRdb call, TRBD2, lacks DNA for checking. Germline values: CDR1 SGDLS, CDR2 YYNGEE. The CDR3 has 12 residues. The CDR3 protein is CASSGREGELFF.

This sequence joins TRBV20-1 and TRBJ2-1; TCRdb names TRBD2, which stays unverified in the absence of DNA. Germline lookup yields CDR1 DFQATT and CDR2 SNEGSKA (reference sequence). The CDR3 runs to 14 residues. The CDR3 spells CSARQAAGYNEQFF.

CDR3 protein: CASSQLDSQETQYF. The gene calls are TRBV4-2 and TRBJ2-5; TCRdb gives TRBD1 as the D gene, but with no DNA this cannot be confirmed. Looked up from germline, CDR1 is LGHNA and CDR2 is YNFKEQ. This CDR3 region has 14 residues.

CDR3 protein: CSARRGGSGANVLTF. The chain employs TRBV20-1 and TRBJ2-6; TCRdb's D call of TRBD1 is untestable without DNA. Germline assignment: CDR1 DFQATT and CDR2 SNEGSKA (reference sequence). The CDR3 covers 15 residues.

The chain uses TRBV7-2 and TRBJ2-5; no DNA is available, so the TRBD2 call from TCRdb remains unchecked. This CDR3 region has 15 residues. Per the germline V gene, CDR1 is SGHTA and CDR2 is FQGNSA. CDR3 residues: CASSFGLVKLETQYF.

V gene TRBV24-1 combines with J gene TRBJ2-3; without DNA, the TCRdb call of TRBD1 cannot be checked. The CDR3 is 17 residues long. Germline V gene sequence: CDR1 KGHDR, CDR2 SFDVKD. The chain's CDR3 is CATSASPGQGWGDTQYF.

J is TRBJ2-7 and V is TRBV7-6; TCRdb's D gene call, TRBD1, goes unchecked for lack of DNA. The CDR3 loop spans 15 amino acids. Germline V lookup: CDR1 SGHVS, CDR2 FNYEAQ. The CDR3 region is CASSLQSAGPYEQYF.

The J gene is TRBJ1-1, the V gene TRBV5-1. There are 13 residues in the CDR3. In germline, CDR1 is SGHRS, CDR2 YFSETQ. The CDR3 region is CASSPSGGTEAFF.

This sequence joins TRBV6-1 and TRBJ1-5; as DNA is missing, the TRBD1 call by TCRdb cannot be tested. Germline CDR1 reads MNHNS; CDR2 reads SASEGT. The CDR3 loop spans 15 amino acids. The CDR3 reads CASSDRQGGNQPQHF.

This chain connects TRBV18 to TRBJ1-2; lacking DNA, the TRBD1 call made by TCRdb goes unchecked. The CDR3 consists of 15 residues. Germline V gene lookup returns CDR1 KGHSH and CDR2 LQKENI. CDR3: CASSLGTGGNSGYTF. Complete variable domain (other parts from reference TRBV18 and TRBJ1-2): NAGVMQNPRHLVRRRGQEARLRCSPMKGHSHVYWYRQLPEEGLKFMVYLQKENIIDESGMPKERFSAEFPKEGPSILRIQQVVRGDSAAYFCASSLGTGGNSGYTFGSGTRLTVV.

The rearrangement links TRBV4-1 to TRBJ2-3; TCRdb proposes TRBD1, but this gene call is untestable without DNA. The CDR3 consists of 17 residues. In germline, CDR1 is MGHRA, CDR2 YSYEKL. CDR3 loop: CASSQEMGTGYTDTQYF.

The V gene is TRBV20-1, the J gene TRBJ1-1; TCRdb's assignment of TRBD1 cannot be checked, as there is no DNA. Germline-derived CDR1 and CDR2 are DFQATT and SNEGSKA (reference sequence). This CDR3 is built from 12 residues. CDR3 in amino acids: CSARDIGGPSKF.

The chain is built from TRBV7-9 and TRBJ2-7; TCRdb selects TRBD1, and the lack of DNA leaves this call unchecked. Germline V gives CDR1 SEHNR, CDR2 FQNEAQ (reference sequence). The CDR3 runs to 15 residues. This CDR3 reads CASSSEGTGGRRQYF.

V usage is TRBV12-3 or TRBV12-4 and J usage is TRBJ2-7; absent DNA, TCRdb's TRBD1 call cannot be checked. The CDR3 extends over 14 amino acids. The CDR3 sequence: CASRPGGAGYEQYF.

The V call is TRBV11-2, the J call TRBJ2-1; TCRdb outputs TRBD2, but without DNA this stays unchecked. The CDR3 sequence is 14 residues long. CDR1 is SGHAT and CDR2 is FQNNGV in the germline V gene. The CDR3 sequence: CASSLMGDYNEQFF.